What follows are 30 T cell receptor beta chains derived from one specimen sequenced in a study of Ad26.COV2.S vaccination and SARS-CoV-2 variants. Noted treatment: around 19 received Ad26.COV2.S at low or high dose, single or two shots; about 5 received placebo; per-sample allocation not given. Sampling was done on day 63 after the first vaccine or placebo injection. Sequenced by immunoSEQ multiplex PCR; TCRdb stores in-frame clones only, minus some. This sample has around 450,000 clones, with 75% to 90% found just once. This specimen consisted of peripheral blood, obtained in a trial of Ad26.COV2.S vaccine versus placebo. These receptors originate from a person aged 18 to 59 who received the Ad26.COV2.S COVID-19 vaccine or a placebo.

The rearrangement links TRBV19 to TRBJ1-6, with D tentatively TRBD1 (6 bases). The CDR3 has 13 amino acids. The germline V and J ends were trimmed by 6 bases and 9 bases, with 12 bases remaining between them. The germline gives CDR1 LNHDA, CDR2 SQIVND (reference sequence). Here the CDR3 DNA reads TGTGCCAGTAGCTCCTCCAGGGGTTCACCCCTCCACTTT. It specifies CASSSSRGSPLHF.

The CDR3 nucleotides read TGTGCCAGCAGTGACCCGACAGGGGGTAACACTGAAGCTTTCTTT. Its translation: CASSDPTGGNTEAFF. This chain links TRBV25-1 with TRBJ1-1; TRBD1 matches 9 bases. This CDR3 contains 15 residues. Per germline, CDR1 MGHDK and CDR2 SYGVNS. V trimming: 3 bases; J trimming: 2 bases; junction bases outside the gene matches: 4.

This clone has more than one count but fewer than ten. The gene calls are TRBV7-9 and TRBJ1-2; 9 positions match TRBD1. The CDR3 consists of 17 residues. V shed 0 bases and J 6 bases; nucleotides not matched to a gene: 11. Germline V gene lookup returns CDR1 SEHNR and CDR2 FQNEAQ (reference sequence). This CDR3 is CASSLADGRDRVNGYTF. CDR3 DNA sequence: TGTGCCAGCAGCTTAGCGGACGGGCGGGACAGGGTCAATGGCTACACCTTC.

V usage is TRBV7-8 and J usage is TRBJ2-7; no clear D gene. CDR3 length: 15 residues. V lost 5 bases and J lost 0, with 14 bases in between. Germline CDR1 is SGHVS and CDR2 is FQNEAQ. Here the CDR3 reads CASSVGPRTSYEQYF. The CDR3 DNA is TGTGCCAGCAGCGTCGGGCCCCGGACCTCCTACGAGCAGTACTTC.

This CDR3 reads CASSSPGRGSNEQYF. CDR3 DNA sequence: TGTGCCAGCAGTTCCCCGGGCAGGGGGTCCAACGAGCAGTACTTC. J is TRBJ2-7 and V is TRBV6-2 or TRBV6-3, with TRBD1 matching 7 bases. CDR1 is MNHEY, CDR2 SVGEGT, per germline. V lost 4 bases to trimming and J lost 5 bases; unmatched junction nucleotides: 11. The CDR3 totals 15 residues.

This clone appeared a single time. The CDR3 is CASTGAGGHSYEQYF. CDR3 in DNA: TGTGCCAGCACAGGGGCGGGGGGTCATTCCTACGAGCAGTACTTC. The rearrangement links TRBV6-4 to TRBJ2-7; TRBD2 aligns across 8 bases. The CDR3 totals 15 residues. Germline assignment: CDR1 MRHNA and CDR2 SNTAGT. Unmatched junction bases numbered 9, after V lost 7 bases and J lost 1 base.

This sequence joins TRBV11-3 and TRBJ2-2; D gene unclear. Germline CDR1 is SGHNT and CDR2 is YENEEA. V lost 0 bases, J lost 6 bases, and 5 bases lay in between. This CDR3 spans 13 amino acids. CDR3 in amino acids: CASSLEWAGELFF. For the CDR3, the DNA is TGTGCCAGCAGCTTAGAGTGGGCCGGGGAGCTGTTTTTT.

The DNA for the CDR3 is TGTGCCAGCAGTGAATACCCTCATAGGGCCGGAAACACCATATATTTT. It specifies CASSEYPHRAGNTIYF. The rearrangement joins TRBV6-1 to TRBJ1-3; the D is unclear. The V gene's germline CDR1 is MNHNS and CDR2 SASEGT. The CDR3 is made up of 16 amino acids. V was cut by 2 bases and J by 4 bases, with 15 bases left in between.

This sequence joins TRBV5-6 and TRBJ2-7, with 9 bases that match TRBD2. The CDR3 extends over 18 amino acids. Germline V gives CDR1 SGHDT, CDR2 YYEEEE. The junction had 15 bases not matched to a gene; V was cut back by 2 bases and J by 3 bases. The CDR3 here is CASSFLYVAGVENYEQYV. The DNA for the CDR3 is TGTGCCAGCAGCTTTTTATATGTAGCGGGAGTTGAAAACTACGAGCAGTACGTC.

The genes are TRBV15 and TRBJ1-6; D is uncertain. V was trimmed by 0 bases and J by 5 bases, leaving 5 bases between them. The CDR3 extends over 14 amino acids. Germline V gene lookup returns CDR1 LNHNV and CDR2 YYDKDF (reference sequence). CDR3 sequence: CATSRDLDNSPLHF. DNA of the CDR3: TGTGCCACCAGCAGAGATCTCGATAATTCACCCCTCCACTTT.

This clone was seen once. The CDR3 reads CASSLSPGQGKDEQFF. The CDR3 nucleotides read TGCGCCAGCAGCTTGTCTCCGGGACAGGGTAAGGATGAGCAGTTCTTC. V usage is TRBV5-1 and J usage is TRBJ2-1; 9 nucleotides agree with TRBD1. Germline trimming cut 1 base from V and 8 bases from J; bases unmatched to any gene: 10. Germline V lookup: CDR1 SGHRS, CDR2 YFSETQ. The CDR3 covers 16 residues.

This chain uses TRBV4-2 with TRBJ1-1, with D possibly being TRBD1 (6 bases). CDR1 and CDR2 from the germline V gene are LGHNA and YNFKEQ. CDR3 length: 14 residues. V lost 0 bases and J 7 bases, leaving 12 bases between the germline ends. The CDR3 nucleotides read TGTGCCAGCAGCCAAGATTCGGGGGGCCTTGAAGCTTTCTTT. It encodes CASSQDSGGLEAFF.

The chain carries TRBV7-3 and TRBJ2-2; 8 bases fit TRBD2. The CDR3 spans 18 residues. The ends lost 5 bases at V and 1 base at J; junction bases unmatched: 12. Per germline, CDR1 SGHTA and CDR2 FQGTGA. CDR3 in DNA: TGTGCCAGCAGCCCAAGGGGCGGGAGGCCCAAGAACACCGGGGAGCTGTTTTTT. Translation: CASSPRGGRPKNTGELFF.

The chain carries TRBV5-4 and TRBJ1-2; 7 bases agree with TRBD1. The germline gives CDR1 SGHNT, CDR2 YYREEE (reference sequence). V dropped 5 bases and J dropped 5; count of bases not matched to a gene: 12. The CDR3 consists of 15 residues. The CDR3 loop is CASSPGTAIAYGYTF. The CDR3 DNA reads TGTGCCAGCAGTCCCGGGACAGCAATCGCTTATGGCTACACCTTC. The variable domain in full, with the rest retrieved from reference TRBV5-4 and TRBJ1-2, is ETGVTQSPTHLIKTRGQQVTLRCSSQSGHNTVSWYQQALGQGPQFIFQYYREEENGRGNFPPRFSGLQFPNYSSELNVNALELDDSALYLCASSPGTAIAYGYTFGSGTRLTVV.

V and J are TRBV7-2 and TRBJ2-7; no clear D gene. The CDR3 covers 15 residues. Germline CDR1 is SGHTA and CDR2 is FQGNSA. Between the trimmed V and J ends, which lost 0 bases and 2 bases, there was a span of 11 bases. Written as DNA, the CDR3 is TGTGCCAGCAGCTTAGCCACGAGCCTCGCCTACGAGCAGTACTTC. Protein product: CASSLATSLAYEQYF.

V gene TRBV6-2 or TRBV6-3 combines with J gene TRBJ1-5; 9 bases line up with TRBD1. Germline V gives CDR1 MNHEY, CDR2 SVGEGT. After removal of 2 bases from V and 0 bases from J, the junction contained 14 bases not matched to a gene. The CDR3 extends over 20 amino acids. CDR3 sequence (DNA): TGTGCCAGCAGTTACACCACTAACAGGGGGCCCGCGGATAGCAATCAGCCCCAGCATTTT. It codes for CASSYTTNRGPADSNQPQHF.

This chain joins TRBV6-6 and TRBJ2-1; 7 bases agree with TRBD2. The CDR3 totals 15 residues. CDR1 and CDR2 from the germline V gene are MNHNY and SVGAGI (reference sequence). V shed 6 bases and J 8 bases; nucleotides not matched to a gene: 13. The CDR3 region has the DNA TGTGCCAGCAGGAACCTACAATTAACTAGCGATGAGCAGTTCTTC. This encodes CASRNLQLTSDEQFF.

The chain employs TRBV4-2 and TRBJ2-5; 11 bases map to TRBD2. CDR1 is LGHNA, CDR2 YNFKEQ, per germline. V shed 1 base and J 2 bases; nucleotides not matched to a gene: 6. This CDR3 spans 17 amino acids. The CDR3 protein is CASSQGPLAGGQETQYF. In nucleotides, the CDR3 is TGTGCCAGCAGCCAAGGCCCCCTAGCGGGAGGACAAGAGACCCAGTACTTC.

This chain joins TRBV7-3 and TRBJ2-1; 9 bases align to TRBD2. The CDR3 runs to 17 residues. Germline-derived CDR1 and CDR2 are SGHTA and FQGTGA. Trimming removed 3 bases from V and 5 bases from J; junction bases left unmatched: 11. CDR3 in DNA: TGTGCCAGCAGCTTGACCGTTAGCGGGAGTCCCAACAATGAGCAGTTCTTC. It encodes CASSLTVSGSPNNEQFF. Variable domain in full (rest from reference TRBV7-3 and TRBJ2-1): GAGVSQTPSNKVTEKGKYVELRCDPISGHTALYWYRQSLGQGPEFLIYFQGTGAADDSGLPNDRFFAVRPEGSVSTLKIQRTERGDSAVYLCASSLTVSGSPNNEQFFGPGTRLTVL.

The V call is TRBV6-6, the J call TRBJ1-1; 7 positions agree with TRBD1. The V segment lost 5 bases and the J segment 0 bases; nucleotides outside the gene matches: 12. CDR1 and CDR2 from the germline V gene are MNHNY and SVGAGI (reference sequence). There are 17 residues in the CDR3. The chain's CDR3 is CASSPEGLQGMNTEAFF. For the CDR3, the DNA is TGTGCCAGCAGTCCCGAAGGCCTACAGGGGATGAACACTGAAGCTTTCTTT.

Points on this clone: Other DNA sequences within the sample encode an identical CDR3. The chain links TRBV27 to TRBJ2-2, with TRBD1 as a possible D gene (5 bases). V was shortened by 6 bases and J by 1 base, with 9 bases between the two germline ends. Germline V gene lookup returns CDR1 MNHEY and CDR2 SMNVEV (reference sequence). The CDR3 totals 14 residues. CDR3 region: CASRRQRNTGELFF. The CDR3 region has the DNA TGTGCCAGCAGACGACAGAGGAACACCGGGGAGCTGTTTTTT.

The rearrangement joins TRBV6-5 to TRBJ1-5; TRBD1 matches at 7 bases. V dropped 4 bases and J dropped 0; count of bases not matched to a gene: 6. This CDR3 contains 16 residues. CDR1 is MNHEY and CDR2 is SVGAGI in the germline V gene. The CDR3 nucleotides are TGTGCCAGCAGTTTAGGACAGGTCTATAGCAATCAGCCCCAGCATTTT. This translates into CASSLGQVYSNQPQHF.

The chain joins TRBV30 to TRBJ1-4, with TRBD1 matching 9 bases. V lost 3 bases and J lost 6; bases outside the gene matches: 2. Germline CDR1 reads GTSNPN; CDR2 reads SVGIG (reference sequence). The CDR3 loop spans 13 amino acids. This CDR3 is CAWSRDRDEKLFF. In DNA form, the CDR3 reads TGTGCCTGGAGCCGGGACAGGGATGAAAAACTGTTTTTT.

The chain joins TRBV6-2 or TRBV6-3 to TRBJ2-7, with 12 bases identical to TRBD2. The CDR3 has 19 amino acids. Trimming at V came to 3 bases and at J to 2 bases, leaving 14 bases not matched to a gene. Germline-derived CDR1 and CDR2 are MNHEY and SVGEGT. This CDR3 is CASSYALTSGGPKTYEQYF. CDR3 bases: TGTGCCAGCAGTTATGCTCTCACTAGCGGGGGGCCTAAGACCTACGAGCAGTACTTC.

The chain employs TRBV7-6 and TRBJ2-1; TRBD1 agrees at 7 bases. J gave up 5 bases and V 5 bases, and 15 bases lay outside the gene matches. The CDR3 is made up of 17 amino acids. Germline lookup yields CDR1 SGHVS and CDR2 FNYEAQ. The CDR3 spells CASSLSGQLGTDNEQFF. CDR3 DNA: TGTGCCAGCAGCCTCTCGGGCCAATTAGGGACAGACAATGAGCAGTTCTTC. The full variable domain, completed using reference TRBV7-6 and TRBJ2-1, is GAGVSQSPRYKVTKRGQDVALRCDPISGHVSLYWYRQALGQGPEFLTYFNYEAQQDKSGLPNDRFSAERPEGSISTLTIQRTEQRDSAMYRCASSLSGQLGTDNEQFFGPGTRLTVL.

The chain uses TRBV4-1 and TRBJ2-6, with TRBD2 matching over 8 bases. The CDR3 is 17 residues long. CDR1 is MGHRA and CDR2 is YSYEKL in the germline V gene. The J segment lost 4 bases and the V segment lost 4 bases, leaving 9 bases of the junction unmatched. The CDR3 nucleotides are TGCGCCAGCAGCCCCCCCGGGGGGGTGCTCGGGGCCAACGTCCTGACTTTC. Translating it yields CASSPPGGVLGANVLTF.

This sequence joins TRBV4-1 and TRBJ1-1, with D tentatively TRBD1 (6 bases). The CDR3 has 14 residues. V was clipped by 3 bases and J by 1 base, with 9 bases between them. CDR1 is MGHRA, CDR2 YSYEKL, per germline. For the CDR3, the DNA is TGCGCCAGCAGCCAGGGACACAGGAACACTGAAGCTTTCTTT. It yields the protein CASSQGHRNTEAFF.

The V and J genes are TRBV11-2 and TRBJ1-4, with 8 bases lining up with TRBD1. CDR1 is SGHAT and CDR2 is FQNNGV in the germline V gene. The CDR3 has 13 residues. V trimming: 1 base; J trimming: 8 bases; junction bases outside the gene matches: 0. DNA for the CDR3: TGTGCCAGCAGCTTAGGGACAGGGGAAAAACTGTTTTTT. The encoded protein is CASSLGTGEKLFF. Filled out from reference TRBV11-2 and TRBJ1-4, the complete variable domain reads EAGVAQSPRYKIIEKRQSVAFWCNPISGHATLYWYQQILGQGPKLLIQFQNNGVVDDSQLPKDRFSAERLKGVDSTLKIQPAKLEDSAVYLCASSLGTGEKLFFGSGTQLSVL.

The chain combines TRBV3-1 (or the pseudogene TRBV3-2) with TRBJ2-3; 9 positions match TRBD2. V was clipped by 7 bases and J by 2 bases; unmatched bases: 25. Per germline, CDR1 LGHDT and CDR2 YNNKEL (reference sequence). The CDR3 loop spans 21 amino acids. The CDR3, as DNA: TGTGCCAGCACCCCATCGGAACTAGCGGGCTTCTCACCTACGGACACAGATACGCAGTATTTT. Residues: CASTPSELAGFSPTDTDTQYF.

This chain connects TRBV7-2 to TRBJ2-3; 12 bases match TRBD2. The V segment lost 5 bases and the J segment 6 bases; nucleotides outside the gene matches: 9. The CDR3 runs 16 residues. CDR1 and CDR2 (germline): SGHTA, FQGNSA. The CDR3 bases are TGTGCCAGCAGCCTCACCCCCGGGACTAGCGGGGATACGCAGTATTTT. Its translation: CASSLTPGTSGDTQYF.